This is a list of T cell receptor beta chains from one sample in a study of shared clonotypes between healthy human individuals. Repertoires were generated with immunoSEQ multiplex PCR, while TCRdb's copy carries only in-frame clones and drops some. The table includes 600,000 to 750,000 clones, just under 75% detected once. Sample: memory CD4+ T cells sorted from blood. Source of these receptors: a woman aged 30 to 39 in good health. Each CDR3 is given with its conserved first and last residue. Each record gives: CDR3 protein, CDR3 DNA, D gene, J gene, V gene, clone size. The D gene is left open where the match is weak. Some rows have no size entry. The others give once, few or many, or a class for an expanded clone.

CASAHGTAKNIQYF TGCGCCAGTGCCCACGGAACAGCCAAAAACATTCAGTACTTC . TRBJ2-4 TRBV5-1 few
CASSLAGGQNYEQYF TGTGCCAGCAGCTTAGCTGGTGGACAGAACTACGAGCAGTACTTC . TRBJ2-7 TRBV7-2 .
CAWSLTSADQPQHF TGTGCCTGGAGTCTAACGTCAGCCGATCAGCCCCAGCATTTT . TRBJ1-5 TRBV30 .
CASSWTGTGSDEQYF TGCGCCAGCAGCTGGACCGGGACAGGGAGTGACGAGCAGTACTTC TRBD1 TRBJ2-7 TRBV5-1 .
CASTAAGQSSYEQYF TGTGCCAGCACAGCAGCGGGACAAAGCTCCTACGAGCAGTACTTC . TRBJ2-7 TRBV19 .
CASSGGTGYGYTF TGTGCCAGCAGCGGGGGGACAGGGTATGGCTACACCTTC TRBD1 TRBJ1-2 TRBV11-2 many
CATRSGLAGTGELFF TGTGCCACCAGAAGCGGACTAGCGGGCACCGGGGAGCTGTTTTTT TRBD2 TRBJ2-2 TRBV15 few
CASSQGGCNFCQPQHF TGCGCCAGCAGTCAGGGGGGTTGTAATTTTTGTCAGCCCCAGCATTTT . TRBJ1-5 TRBV23-1 .
CASSETDTNQPQHF TGTGCCAGCAGTGAAACGGACACCAATCAGCCCCAGCATTTT . TRBJ1-5 TRBV2 many
CASSLFGGAGANVLTF TGTGCCAGCAGTTTATTCGGGGGCGCTGGGGCCAACGTCCTGACTTTC . TRBJ2-6 TRBV28 .
CASVREITGELFF TGTGCCAGCGTGAGGGAAATCACCGGGGAGCTGTTTTTT . TRBJ2-2 TRBV2 .
CASSIAEQETQYF TGTGCCAGTAGTATAGCCGAACAAGAGACCCAGTACTTC . TRBJ2-5 TRBV19 few
CSVEPPGELFF TGCAGCGTCGAACCACCCGGGGAGCTGTTTTTT . TRBJ2-2 TRBV29-1 .
CASSLTSTSGMLNEQFF TGTGCCAGCAGCTTGACCTCGACTAGCGGGATGCTTAATGAGCAGTTCTTC TRBD2 TRBJ2-1 TRBV11-2 .
CASSFTSGSANEYEQYF TGTGCCAGCAGCTTCACTAGCGGGTCAGCAAACGAATACGAGCAGTACTTC TRBD2 TRBJ2-7 TRBV11-1 .
CASSQGTERVHEQYF TGCGCCAGCAGCCAGGGTACGGAGAGGGTCCACGAGCAGTACTTC . TRBJ2-7 TRBV4-1 .
CASSPNLAGVNEQFF TGTGCCAGCTCACCAAATCTAGCGGGAGTAAATGAGCAGTTCTTC TRBD2 TRBJ2-1 TRBV18 .
CASSLFPDEGGYTF TGTGCCAGCAGTTTATTTCCCGATGAAGGGGGCTACACCTTC . TRBJ1-2 TRBV27 .
CASSLVEGTEAFF TGTGCCAGCAGCTTGGTGGAGGGCACTGAAGCTTTCTTT . TRBJ1-1 TRBV7-9 .
CASSLAELSLTGELFF TGCGCCAGCAGCTTGGCCGAACTGTCGCTCACCGGGGAGCTGTTTTTT . TRBJ2-2 TRBV5-1 few
CASSPKPAGQGAYEQYF TGTGCCAGCAGTCCAAAACCAGCGGGACAGGGGGCCTACGAGCAGTACTTC TRBD1 TRBJ2-7 TRBV2 .
CASSYTLGQGTYNEQFF TGTGCCAGCAGTTACACTCTTGGACAGGGAACCTACAATGAGCAGTTCTTC TRBD1 TRBJ2-1 TRBV27 .
CASSEQGILPSYEQYF TGTGCCAGTAGTGAACAGGGAATTCTTCCCTCCTACGAGCAGTACTTC . TRBJ2-7 TRBV19 .
CASSLGTSSYNEQFF TGTGCCAGCAGCTTAGGGACTAGCAGTTACAATGAGCAGTTCTTC TRBD2 TRBJ2-1 TRBV7-9 .
CASSRDNTYEQYF TGCGCCAGCAGCCGGGACAATACCTACGAGCAGTACTTC . TRBJ2-7 TRBV5-1 .
CASSSSGSQNTGELFF TGCGCCAGCAGCTCTTCAGGCTCCCAGAACACCGGGGAGCTGTTTTTT . TRBJ2-2 TRBV5-1 .
CASSAAGGARYEQYF TGTGCCAGCTCAGCCGCAGGGGGAGCGCGCTACGAGCAGTACTTC TRBD1 TRBJ2-7 TRBV18 .
CASSFQVGEGEQYF TGTGCCAGCAGCTTTCAGGTGGGGGAGGGAGAGCAGTACTTC TRBD2 TRBJ2-7 TRBV7-2 once
CASSAQRGRVGTEAFF TGTGCCAGCAGCGCACAGAGGGGCCGCGTCGGCACTGAAGCTTTCTTT . TRBJ1-1 TRBV7-2 .
CASSPGGSLNYGYTF TGTGCCAGCTCTCCCGGGGGTAGTCTTAACTATGGCTACACCTTC . TRBJ1-2 TRBV18 .
CASSSGGGPSYEQYF TGTGCCAGCAGTTCTGGGGGTGGCCCCTCCTACGAGCAGTACTTC . TRBJ2-7 TRBV6-1 .
CASRETGGETQYF TGTGCCAGCAGGGAAACAGGGGGAGAGACCCAGTACTTC TRBD1 TRBJ2-5 TRBV2 once
CASTGLAGGSATDTQYF TGTGCCAGCACAGGACTAGCGGGAGGGTCAGCAACAGATACGCAGTATTTT TRBD2 TRBJ2-3 TRBV28 .
CASSKRIGETQYF TGTGCCAGTAGTAAGCGGATAGGGGAGACCCAGTACTTC . TRBJ2-5 TRBV19 .
CAWSTDRVNTEAFF TGTGCCTGGAGTACCGACAGGGTCAACACTGAAGCTTTCTTT TRBD1 TRBJ1-1 TRBV30 .
CATSRVRATNTGELFF TGTGCCACCAGCAGAGTACGGGCAACGAACACCGGGGAGCTGTTTTTT . TRBJ2-2 TRBV15 .
CASKFGYGTEAFF TGTGCCAGTAAATTTGGTTACGGCACTGAAGCTTTCTTT . TRBJ1-1 TRBV19 .
CASSSRGDSYNEQFF TGCGCCAGCAGCTCCCGGGGGGACTCCTACAATGAGCAGTTCTTC TRBD2 TRBJ2-1 TRBV5-1 .
CASGAGTYNEQFF TGTGCCAGTGGGGCAGGAACCTACAATGAGCAGTTCTTC . TRBJ2-1 TRBV28 .
CASSQGVQREFYEQYF TGCGCCAGCAGCCAAGGAGTCCAGCGGGAGTTCTACGAGCAGTACTTC TRBD2 TRBJ2-7 TRBV4-1 few
CASSLLGGPHEQYF TGTGCCAGCAGTCTTTTGGGGGGGCCCCACGAGCAGTACTTC . TRBJ2-7 TRBV27 .
CASSHGTAHGYTF TGTGCCAGCAGTCACGGGACAGCCCATGGCTACACCTTC TRBD1 TRBJ1-2 TRBV2 many
CASSLERAQIGEQFF TGTGCCAGCAGTTTAGAGCGGGCCCAGATAGGTGAGCAGTTCTTC . TRBJ2-1 TRBV27 .
CASSVGLETGVRYTF TGTGCCAGCAGCGTTGGGTTGGAAACAGGGGTACGCTACACCTTC TRBD1 TRBJ1-2 TRBV9 .
CASRAGSYEQYF TGTGCCAGCAGAGCAGGGAGTTACGAGCAGTACTTC . TRBJ2-7 TRBV28 .
CASSLDSSGANVLTF TGTGCCAGCAGCCTAGACAGCTCTGGGGCCAACGTCCTGACTTTC . TRBJ2-6 TRBV7-3 .
CASSSRASSGNTIYF TGTGCCAGCAGCTCCCGGGCCTCTTCTGGAAACACCATATATTTT . TRBJ1-3 TRBV7-9 .
CASSSYGTRGSGRGETQYF TGTGCCAGCAGTTCCTACGGGACCCGAGGTAGCGGGAGAGGGGAGACCCAGTACTTC TRBD2 TRBJ2-5 TRBV27 .
CASSERAGNQPQHF TGTGCCAGCAGTGAAAGAGCGGGCAATCAGCCCCAGCATTTT . TRBJ1-5 TRBV2 once
CASSSGLASSYEQYF TGTGCCAGCAGCTCGGGACTAGCGAGCTCCTACGAGCAGTACTTC TRBD2 TRBJ2-7 TRBV7-9 .